Presented here are 17 T cell receptor beta chains from one specimen sequenced in a study of blood T cell repertoires in COVID-19. Clones were sequenced by immunoSEQ multiplex PCR, and TCRdb holds only the in-frame ones, with some missing. Among a few hundred thousand clones listed, more than 85% were seen once. Sequenced material: PBMCs or T cells enriched from blood (not recorded which). The receptor set was obtained from a woman in her fifties or sixties who had recovered from COVID-19.

The V gene is TRBV6-5, the J gene TRBJ1-4, with D perhaps matching TRBD1 (6 bases). The V end was cut by 5 bases, the J end by 4 bases, with 14 bases between. The length of the CDR3 is 15 residues. Germline CDR1 and CDR2: MNHEY and SVGAGI. Here the CDR3 reads CASSTTGNHNEKLFF. DNA of the CDR3: TGTGCCAGCAGTACTACAGGGAACCATAATGAAAAACTGTTTTTT.

This sequence joins TRBV30 and TRBJ2-2; 10 bases match TRBD2. J was trimmed by 5 bases and V by 5 bases; bases with no gene match: 5. This CDR3 is 14 amino acids long. Germline lookup yields CDR1 GTSNPN and CDR2 SVGIG (reference sequence). CDR3 sequence reads: CAWGGLAMTGELFF. The CDR3 nucleotides are TGTGCCTGGGGGGGACTAGCGATGACCGGGGAGCTGTTTTTT.

The chain is built from TRBV2 and TRBJ1-1; D is uncertain. The CDR3 consists of 12 residues. The V end lost 4 bases, the J end lost 3 bases, and 6 bases lay between the germline ends. Per germline, CDR1 SNHLY and CDR2 FYNNEI. CDR3 sequence (DNA): TGTGCCAGCAGTGTGGGAGACACTGAAGCTTTCTTT. Amino acids: CASSVGDTEAFF.

For this clone: The sample holds other DNA sequences that translate to the same CDR3. V and J are TRBV2 and TRBJ1-2; 9 nucleotides line up with TRBD1. The germline V gene encodes CDR1 SNHLY and CDR2 FYNNEI. V was clipped by 6 bases and J by 4 bases; unmatched bases: 0. The CDR3 spans 12 residues. CDR3 coding DNA: TGTGCCAGCAGGGACAGGGGCTATGGCTACACCTTC. Amino acid sequence: CASRDRGYGYTF.

The CDR3 DNA is TGCGCCAGCAGCTTGATTGGGAGTCTACTGGCTCCTACCGCTGGGGAGCTGTTTTTT. Translating gives CASSLIGSLLAPTAGELFF. The chain employs TRBV5-1 and TRBJ2-2; weak D call: TRBD2 (5 bases). CDR1 is SGHRS and CDR2 is YFSETQ in the germline V gene. V shed 1 base and J shed 8 bases, with 27 bases lying between them. This CDR3 has 19 residues.

The chain is built from TRBV5-1 and TRBJ1-1, with TRBD1 identical over 11 bases. This CDR3 spans 16 amino acids. The J segment lost 3 bases and the V segment lost 2 bases, leaving 6 bases of the junction unmatched. Germline V gene sequence: CDR1 SGHRS, CDR2 YFSETQ. The CDR3: CASSFGQGARDTEAFF. CDR3 DNA sequence: TGCGCCAGCAGCTTCGGACAGGGGGCGCGGGACACTGAAGCTTTCTTT.

This clone has only one observation. The J gene is TRBJ2-1, the V gene TRBV9; TRBD2 aligns across 7 bases. V was clipped by 0 bases and J by 6 bases; unmatched bases: 6. The CDR3 length is 15 residues. Germline V lookup: CDR1 SGDLS, CDR2 YYNGEE. Here the CDR3 reads CASSVGHTSVNEQFF. The CDR3 DNA is TGTGCCAGCAGCGTAGGCCATACTAGCGTCAATGAGCAGTTCTTC. Full variable domain (rest looked up from reference TRBV9 and TRBJ2-1): DSGVTQTPKHLITATGQRVTLRCSPRSGDLSVYWYQQSLDQGLQFLIQYYNGEERAKGNILERFSAQQFPDLHSELNLSSLELGDSALYFCASSVGHTSVNEQFFGPGTRLTVL.

In this sample, this clone turned up once. The chain uses TRBV5-4 and TRBJ1-3, with 9 bases that match TRBD1. V trimming: 3 bases; J trimming: 4 bases; junction bases outside the gene matches: 5. The length of the CDR3 is 15 residues. Germline CDR1 and CDR2: SGHNT and YYREEE (reference sequence). The DNA for the CDR3 is TGTGCCAGCAGCTCCAGGACAGGGGCCGGAAACACCATATATTTT. This encodes CASSSRTGAGNTIYF. Based on the CDR3 plus reference TRBV5-4 and TRBJ1-3, the full variable domain is ETGVTQSPTHLIKTRGQQVTLRCSSQSGHNTVSWYQQALGQGPQFIFQYYREEENGRGNFPPRFSGLQFPNYSSELNVNALELDDSALYLCASSSRTGAGNTIYFGEGSWLTVV.

The chain couples TRBV6-5 to TRBJ1-6; TRBD1 matches 12 bases. CDR1 and CDR2 from the germline V gene are MNHEY and SVGAGI. V gave up 5 bases and J gave up 8 bases; unmatched junction bases: 7. There are 16 residues in the CDR3. CDR3 sequence: CASSHYGTGGDSPLHF. CDR3 coding DNA: TGTGCCAGCAGTCACTACGGGACAGGGGGCGATTCACCCCTCCACTTT.

This sequence joins TRBV2 and TRBJ1-2; maybe TRBD1 (5 bases). The CDR3 has 15 residues. Trimming pared 2 bases from V and 2 bases from J, leaving 12 bases between. CDR1 is SNHLY, CDR2 FYNNEI, per germline. CDR3 sequence: CASSERGASNYGYTF. As DNA, the CDR3 is TGTGCCAGCAGTGAAAGGGGCGCATCAAACTATGGCTACACCTTC.

V usage is TRBV19 and J usage is TRBJ1-1, with D uncertain. CDR1 is LNHDA and CDR2 is SQIVND in the germline V gene (reference sequence). The CDR3 is 13 amino acids. The V gene lost 5 bases and the J gene lost 4 bases, with 11 bases spanning the gap. In DNA, the CDR3 is TGTGCCAGTAGTTATGCGGGTGGCACTGAAGCTTTCTTT. Protein product: CASSYAGGTEAFF.

There are a few counts of this clone. The chain recombines TRBV7-6 with TRBJ1-2, with 9 bases identical to TRBD1. This CDR3 is built from 15 residues. Germline-derived CDR1 and CDR2 are SGHVS and FNYEAQ. V was pared by 5 bases and J by 6 bases, with 10 bases of the junction left unmatched. The CDR3 DNA reads as TGTGCCAGCAGCCGACCCGGGACAGGGTTCGATGGCTACACCTTC. It yields the protein CASSRPGTGFDGYTF.

This rearrangement joins TRBV2 to TRBJ1-1, with 9 bases lining up with TRBD1. CDR1 SNHLY and CDR2 FYNNEI come from the germline V gene. V trimming: 8 bases; J trimming: 4 bases; junction bases outside the gene matches: 5. The CDR3 consists of 13 residues. The CDR3 region is CASGTGLITEAFF. The CDR3 DNA follows: TGTGCCAGCGGGACAGGGTTAATCACTGAAGCTTTCTTT.

The count of this clone is one. The chain links TRBV24-1 to TRBJ2-2, with D maybe TRBD1 (6 bases). This CDR3 is built from 16 residues. V was clipped by 7 bases and J by 4 bases, with 18 bases between them. Germline CDR1 is KGHDR and CDR2 is SFDVKD. The CDR3 here is CATSAGDNQGTGELFF. As DNA, the CDR3 is TGTGCCACCAGCGCCGGGGACAACCAAGGCACCGGGGAGCTGTTTTTT.

V is TRBV30 and J is TRBJ2-7; possible D gene TRBD2, 6 bases. The CDR3 length is 13 residues. Germline-derived CDR1 and CDR2 are GTSNPN and SVGIG (reference sequence). Trimming cost V 1 base and J 6 bases, with 13 bases left between them. The CDR3 nucleotides are TGTGCCTGGAGTGACATAGGAGGGTGCGAGCAGTACGTC. Its translation: CAWSDIGGCEQYV.

The rearrangement uses TRBV4-1 and TRBJ2-3, with D possibly being TRBD1 (5 bases). Looked up from germline, CDR1 is MGHRA and CDR2 is YSYEKL. Trimming stripped 0 bases from V and 3 bases from J, with 13 bases between. There are 16 residues in the CDR3. The CDR3 reads CASSQDRIRVTDTQYF. The DNA of the CDR3 is TGCGCCAGCAGCCAAGATCGAATCAGGGTGACAGATACGCAGTATTTT.

This clone turned up a few times. V is TRBV9 and J is TRBJ2-5; 10 positions agree with TRBD2. Germline V gives CDR1 SGDLS, CDR2 YYNGEE. V lost 4 bases, J lost 7 bases, and 13 bases stayed unmatched. The CDR3 runs 16 residues. The CDR3 bases are TGTGCCAGCAGCCCACAATCAGCGGGGGGGCCTCTGACCCAGTACTTC. This codes for CASSPQSAGGPLTQYF.